This section outlines one T cell receptor beta chain sequence together with its context. The CDR3 extends over 16 amino acids. V lost 2 bases to trimming and J lost 2 bases, with 13 bases between them. Germline values: CDR1 MNHGY, CDR2 SVAAGI. These data are taken from a study of blood T cell repertoires in COVID-19. Data came from immunoSEQ multiplex PCR; TCRdb stores just in-frame clones and leaves some out. The sample has 25,000 or so clones; roughly four fifths are singletons. The sequence was obtained from a man aged 70-80 years with active COVID-19. The J gene is TRBJ1-5, the V gene TRBV6-9; possibly TRBD1 for D (6 bases). Sequenced material: peripheral blood. CDR3 sequence reads: CASSYQPRQGNQPQHF. In DNA form, the CDR3 reads TGTGCCAGCAGTTATCAGCCACGACAGGGCAATCAGCCCCAGCATTTT.